This section outlines one T cell receptor beta chain sequence together with its context. The length of the CDR3 is 13 residues. Losses at the gene ends were 4 bases for V and 8 bases for J; bases not matched to a gene: 5. Library construction for TCR beta used iRepertoire HTBI primers and Arm-PCR of CDR3 regions. TCRdb re-derived calls from the multiplex PCR reads in MiXCR, one entry per CDR3 protein. The repertoire consists of roughly 380,000 distinct CDR3 sequences, with about 14% occurring once and the leading ten covering about a fifth. As for time point: newly diagnosed GD, antithyroid drugs for less than 3 months. With RNA extracted from PBMCs as input, the TCR library was made. This entry is derived from a study of regulatory T cells in long-lasting Graves disease.

Material: peripheral blood mononuclear cells (PBMCs), obtained at new diagnosis, from a patient treated with antithyroid drugs. This chain joins TRBV12-3 or TRBV12-4 and TRBJ2-1; 7 positions match TRBD1. This TCR was recovered from a female donor with Graves disease. The CDR3, as DNA: TGTGCCAGCAGTTCGGACAGGTTGCATGAGCAGTTCTTC. Translated, it gives CASSSDRLHEQFF.